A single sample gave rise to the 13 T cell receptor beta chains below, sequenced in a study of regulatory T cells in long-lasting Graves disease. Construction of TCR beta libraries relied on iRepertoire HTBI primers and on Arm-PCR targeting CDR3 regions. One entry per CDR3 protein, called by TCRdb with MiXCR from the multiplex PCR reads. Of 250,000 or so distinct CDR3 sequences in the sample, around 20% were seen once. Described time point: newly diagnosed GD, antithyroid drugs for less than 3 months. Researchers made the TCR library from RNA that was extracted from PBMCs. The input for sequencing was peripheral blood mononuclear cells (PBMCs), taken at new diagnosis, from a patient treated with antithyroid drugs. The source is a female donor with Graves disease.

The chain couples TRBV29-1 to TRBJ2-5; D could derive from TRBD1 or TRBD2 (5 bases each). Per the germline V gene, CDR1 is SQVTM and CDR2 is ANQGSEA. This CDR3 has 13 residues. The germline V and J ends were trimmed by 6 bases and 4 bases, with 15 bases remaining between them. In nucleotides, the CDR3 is TGCAGCGTGACCGGACTTGGGGGAGAGACCCAGTACTTC. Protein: CSVTGLGGETQYF.

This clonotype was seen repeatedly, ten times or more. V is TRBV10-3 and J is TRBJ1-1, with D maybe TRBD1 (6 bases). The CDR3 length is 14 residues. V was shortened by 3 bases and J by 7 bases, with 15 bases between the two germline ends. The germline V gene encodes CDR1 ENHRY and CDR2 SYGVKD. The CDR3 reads CAISDRDTPVEAFF. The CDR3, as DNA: TGTGCCATCAGTGACCGGGACACCCCGGTTGAAGCTTTCTTT.

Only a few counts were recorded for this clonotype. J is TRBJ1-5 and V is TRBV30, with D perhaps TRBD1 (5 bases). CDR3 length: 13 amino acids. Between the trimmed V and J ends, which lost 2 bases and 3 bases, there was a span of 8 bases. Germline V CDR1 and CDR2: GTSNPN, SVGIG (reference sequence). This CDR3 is CAWSRGANQPQHF. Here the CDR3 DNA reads TGTGCCTGGAGTAGAGGGGCCAATCAGCCCCAGCATTTT.

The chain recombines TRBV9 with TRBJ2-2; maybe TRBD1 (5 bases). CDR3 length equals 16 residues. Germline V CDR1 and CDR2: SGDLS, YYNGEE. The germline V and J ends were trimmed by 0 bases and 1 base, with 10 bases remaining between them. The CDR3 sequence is CASSVEYRQNTGELFF. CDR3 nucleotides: TGTGCCAGCAGCGTAGAATACAGGCAGAACACCGGGGAGCTGTTTTTT. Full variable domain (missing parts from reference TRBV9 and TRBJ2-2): DSGVTQTPKHLITATGQRVTLRCSPRSGDLSVYWYQQSLDQGLQFLIQYYNGEERAKGNILERFSAQQFPDLHSELNLSSLELGDSALYFCASSVEYRQNTGELFFGEGSRLTVL.

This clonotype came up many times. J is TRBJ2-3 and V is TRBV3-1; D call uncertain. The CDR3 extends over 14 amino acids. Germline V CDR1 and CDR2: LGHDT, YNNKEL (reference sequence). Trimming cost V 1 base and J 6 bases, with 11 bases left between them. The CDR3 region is CASSQGAVGDTQYF. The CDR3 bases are TGTGCCAGCAGCCAAGGGGCTGTCGGGGATACGCAGTATTTT.

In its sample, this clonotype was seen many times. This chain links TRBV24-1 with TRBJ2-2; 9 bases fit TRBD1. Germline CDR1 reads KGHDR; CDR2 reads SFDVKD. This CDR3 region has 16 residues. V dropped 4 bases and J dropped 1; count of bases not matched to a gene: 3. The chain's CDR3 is CATSEETGGNTGELFF. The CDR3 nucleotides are TGTGCCACCAGTGAGGAGACAGGGGGGAACACCGGGGAGCTGTTTTTT.

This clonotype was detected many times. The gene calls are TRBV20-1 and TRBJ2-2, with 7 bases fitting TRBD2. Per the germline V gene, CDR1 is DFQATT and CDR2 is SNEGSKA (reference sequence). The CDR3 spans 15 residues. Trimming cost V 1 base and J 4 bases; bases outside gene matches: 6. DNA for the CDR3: TGCAGTGCTAGAGGTGGGAGGGCGGTCACCGGGGAGCTGTTTTTT. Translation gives CSARGGRAVTGELFF.

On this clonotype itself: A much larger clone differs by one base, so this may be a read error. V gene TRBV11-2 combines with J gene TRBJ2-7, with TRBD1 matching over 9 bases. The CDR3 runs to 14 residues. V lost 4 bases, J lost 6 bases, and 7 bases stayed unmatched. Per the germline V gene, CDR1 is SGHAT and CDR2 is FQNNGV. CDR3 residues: CASSWGQGIGEQYF. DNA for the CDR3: TGTGCCAGCAGCTGGGGACAGGGAATTGGCGAGCAGTACTTC.

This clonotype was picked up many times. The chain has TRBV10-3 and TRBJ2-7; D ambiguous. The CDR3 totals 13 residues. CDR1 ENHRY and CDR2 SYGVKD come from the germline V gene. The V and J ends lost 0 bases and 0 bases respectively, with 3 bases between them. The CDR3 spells CAISESSSYEQYF. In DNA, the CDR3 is TGTGCCATCAGTGAGTCAAGCTCCTACGAGCAGTACTTC.

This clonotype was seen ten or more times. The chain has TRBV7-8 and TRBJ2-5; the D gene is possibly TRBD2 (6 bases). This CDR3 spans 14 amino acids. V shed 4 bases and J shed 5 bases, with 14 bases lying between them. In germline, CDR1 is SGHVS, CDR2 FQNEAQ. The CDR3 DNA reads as TGTGCCAGCAGCTGGCGCGGGGTCGGGGAGACCCAGTACTTC. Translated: CASSWRGVGETQYF.

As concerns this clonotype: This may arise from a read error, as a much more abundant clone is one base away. The CDR3 protein is CASGQDWVTNEKLFF. For the CDR3, the DNA is TGCGCCAGCGGCCAAGATTGGGTCACTAATGAAAAACTGTTTTTT. The chain carries TRBV4-3 and TRBJ1-4, with D hard to call. This CDR3 region has 15 residues. Per the germline V gene, CDR1 is LGHNA and CDR2 is YSLEER.

Here the CDR3 DNA reads TGTGCCAGTAGTACCCGAACCCTAGGACGGGGCTACACCTTC. Amino acids: CASSTRTLGRGYTF. The chain carries TRBV19 and TRBJ1-2; no reliable D call. The CDR3 has 14 residues. V dropped 4 bases and J dropped 8 bases, with 17 bases sitting between them. CDR1 and CDR2 (germline): LNHDA, SQIVND (reference sequence).

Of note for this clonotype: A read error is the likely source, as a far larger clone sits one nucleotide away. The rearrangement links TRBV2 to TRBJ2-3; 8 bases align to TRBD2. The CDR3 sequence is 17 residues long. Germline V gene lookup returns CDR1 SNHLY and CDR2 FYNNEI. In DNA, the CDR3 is TGTGCCAGCAGCTTAGTTTTGGGCGGGGGGAGCACAGATATGCAGTATTTT. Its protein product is CASSLVLGGGSTDMQYF.